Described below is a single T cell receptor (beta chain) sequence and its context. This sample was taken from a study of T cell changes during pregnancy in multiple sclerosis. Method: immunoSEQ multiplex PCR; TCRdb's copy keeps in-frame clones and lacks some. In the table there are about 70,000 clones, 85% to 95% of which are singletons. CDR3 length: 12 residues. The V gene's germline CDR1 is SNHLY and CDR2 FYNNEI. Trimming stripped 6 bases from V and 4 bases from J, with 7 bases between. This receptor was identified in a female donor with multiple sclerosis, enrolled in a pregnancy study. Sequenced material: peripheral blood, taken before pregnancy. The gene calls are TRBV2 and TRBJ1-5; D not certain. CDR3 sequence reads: CASRGFNQPQHF. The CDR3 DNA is TGTGCCAGCAGGGGCTTTAATCAGCCCCAGCATTTT.